The rows below give T cell receptor beta chains drawn from one sample of a study of tumor and adjacent non-tumor tissue in lung cancer. TCRdb re-analysed the multiplex PCR reads in MiXCR, keeping a single row per CDR3 protein. The table lists about 76,000 distinct CDR3 sequences, around 65% of them singletons. The specimen was lung tumor tissue. The receptors derive from a woman in her 70s with non-small cell lung cancer. Each CDR3 is given with its conserved first and last residue. The D gene is left open where the match is weak. The size field is filled for only some rows; it gives once, few, many or a size class.

size	J	V	D	CDR3	DNA
many	TRBJ2-1	TRBV11-1	NA	CASSLERTDNEQFF	TGTGCCAGCAGCTTAGAACGGACAGACAATGAGCAGTTCTTC
NA	TRBJ2-5	TRBV10-3	NA	CAISESVPGETQYF	TGTGCCATCAGTGAGTCAGTACCGGGGGAGACCCAGTACTTT
many	TRBJ1-1	TRBV12-3/TRBV12-4	NA	CASSFFGGNTEAFF	TGTGCCAGCAGTTTCTTCGGGGGGAACACTGAAGCTTTCTTT
NA	TRBJ2-1	TRBV6-5	TRBD2	CASPRLGGNEQFF	TGTGCCAGCCCCAGGCTCGGGGGGAATGAGCAGTTCTTC
NA	TRBJ2-7	TRBV5-1	NA	CASSPSGDSGSYEQYF	TGCGCCAGCAGCCCCTCAGGGGATAGCGGTTCCTATGAGCAGTACTTC
NA	TRBJ2-3	TRBV6-5	NA	CASSSPGKRTNTQFF	TGTGCCAGCAGTTCTCCGGGAAAGCGAACAAATACGCAGTTTTTT
NA	TRBJ2-3	TRBV4-2	NA	CASSQERTADTQYF	TGTGCCAGTAGCCAAGAACGTACCGCAGATACGCAGTATTTT
NA	TRBJ2-7	TRBV12-3/TRBV12-4	TRBD1	CATITRGDRGRYEQYF	TGTGCCACCATCACGCGCGGGGACAGGGGGCGGTACGAGCAGTACTTC
NA	TRBJ1-5	TRBV6-5	NA	CASSYSTRGNQPQLF	TGTGCCAGCAGTTACTCGACGCGGGGCAATCAGCCCCAGCTTTTT
many	TRBJ1-2	TRBV20-1	TRBD1	CSPRDRAIYTNYGYTF	TGCAGTCCCCGGGACAGGGCGATCTATACTAACTATGGCTACACCTTC
NA	TRBJ1-1	TRBV6-5	NA	CTRTSSGSAVTEAFF	TGTACCAGGACCTCGTCGGGTTCTGCTGTAACTGAAGCTTTCTTT
many	TRBJ1-2	TRBV5-1	NA	CASSFVVDYGYTF	TGCGCCAGCAGCTTTGTGGTAGACTATGGCTACACCTTC
medium-sized	TRBJ2-1	TRBV11-2	NA	CASSLAAGVYNEQFF	TGTGCCAGCAGCTTAGCAGCCGGAGTCTACAATGAGCAGTTCTTC
few	TRBJ1-1	TRBV6-1	NA	CASSEPGSTEASF	TGTGCCAGCAGTGAACCAGGGAGCACTGAAGCTTCCTTT
many	TRBJ2-7	TRBV19	TRBD2	CASRLTSGKGEQYF	TGTGCCAGTAGACTGACTAGCGGGAAAGGCGAGCAGTACTTC
NA	TRBJ2-7	TRBV13	TRBD2	CARSRGTSGRGYEQYF	TGTGCTAGAAGCCGAGGGACTAGCGGGAGGGGCTACGAGCAGTATTTC
NA	TRBJ1-1	TRBV11-2	NA	CASSFGGTNTEALF	TGTGCCAGCAGCTTCGGAGGAACGAACACTGAAGCTTTATTT
NA	TRBJ2-7	TRBV29-1	TRBD2	CSVEGNRSSGSHEQYF	TGCAGCGTTGAAGGTAATCGGTCTAGCGGGAGCCATGAGCAGTACTTC
NA	TRBJ1-5	TRBV5-1	NA	CTSSLGGTNQPQHF	TGCACCAGCAGCTTGGGAGGGACAAATCAGCCCCAGCATTTT
NA	TRBJ1-4	TRBV7-9	TRBD1	CARSPRQGAQEKLFF	TGTGCCAGGAGCCCTCGACAGGGGGCGCAAGAAAAACTGTTTTTT
NA	TRBJ2-5	TRBV5-5	NA	CTSSPRNRGLVHETQYF	TGTACCAGTAGCCCCCGGAACAGGGGACTCGTTCATGAGACCCAGTACTTC
large	TRBJ2-7	TRBV10-2	NA	CASSALALSRQQYF	TGCGCCAGCAGTGCGCTAGCGCTTAGTCGACAGCAGTACTTC
NA	TRBJ2-3	TRBV10-3	TRBD2	CAISGSASGRAKDTQYF	TGTGCCATCAGTGGGTCCGCTAGCGGGAGGGCCAAAGATACGCAGTATTTT
many	TRBJ2-2	TRBV5-5	TRBD2	CASSLQPGLATGELFF	TGTGCCAGCAGCCTTCAACCGGGACTAGCGACCGGGGAGCTGTTTTTT
NA	TRBJ2-7	TRBV23-1	NA	CASSHRRGNRGSPYEQYF	TGCGCCAGCAGTCACCGGAGGGGGAACAGGGGATCCCCCTACGAGCAGTACTTC
NA	TRBJ1-2	TRBV12-3/TRBV12-4	TRBD1	CVSSTSRGQGPNYGYIF	TGTGTCAGCAGTACATCGAGGGGACAGGGTCCTAACTATGGCTACATCTTC
NA	TRBJ2-3	TRBV6-6	NA	CAGVTWGTDTQYF	TGTGCAGGCGTTACTTGGGGCACAGATACGCAGTATTTT
NA	TRBJ2-3	TRBV10-3	NA	CAIIGDKGTDTQYF	TGTGCCATCATCGGGGACAAGGGCACAGATACGCAGTATTTT
NA	TRBJ2-7	TRBV29-1	NA	CSTVRHEQYF	TGCAGCACCGTGCGGCACGAGCAGTACTTC
NA	TRBJ1-1	TRBV20-1	NA	CSASGREDTEAFF	TGCAGTGCTAGTGGGCGTGAGGACACTGAAGCTTTCTTT
many	TRBJ2-1	TRBV6-2/TRBV6-3	NA	CASSYSASYNEQFF	TGTGCCAGCAGCTACTCTGCCTCCTACAATGAGCAGTTCTTC
many	TRBJ2-5	TRBV5-4	TRBD2	CASSTGTSGTPPQYF	TGTGCCAGCAGCACCGGGACTAGCGGTACTCCTCCCCAGTACTTC
once	TRBJ2-7	TRBV5-1	TRBD2	CASSPRAAGVYVQYF	TGCGCCAGCAGCCCCAGGGCAGCGGGGGTATACGTGCAGTACTTC
NA	TRBJ2-5	TRBV6-5	NA	CASGFPSAWETHYF	TGTGCCAGTGGTTTCCCTAGCGCGTGGGAGACCCATTACTTC
NA	TRBJ1-4	TRBV6-5	TRBD1	CASTYLTGTVGGLYF	TGTGCCAGCACCTATCTTACCGGGACAGTTGGTGGACTGTATTTT
NA	TRBJ2-3	TRBV12-3/TRBV12-4	NA	CATTWTWATDTQYF	TGTGCCACGACCTGGACATGGGCGACAGACACGCAGTATTTT
NA	TRBJ2-2	TRBV11-1	NA	CACSLALVGSHTGELFF	TGTGCCTGCAGCTTAGCGCTCGTGGGTTCGCACACCGGGGAGCTGTTTTTT
many	TRBJ2-2	TRBV5-5	NA	CASSQAPTGELFF	TGTGCCAGCAGCCAGGCCCCCACCGGGGAGCTGTTTTTT
NA	TRBJ1-1	TRBV6-1	NA	CASSEGAWTEVLF	TGTGCCAGCAGTGAAGGCGCGTGGACTGAAGTTCTCTTT
many	TRBJ1-4	TRBV7-8	TRBD1	CASSLERGDRGITNEKLFF	TGTGCCAGCAGCTTAGAGCGCGGCGACAGGGGTATAACTAATGAAAAACTGTTTTTT
NA	TRBJ1-1	TRBV4-1	NA	CASSTRTENTKTFF	TGCGCCAGCAGCACCCGGACAGAGAACACTAAAACCTTCTTT
NA	TRBJ2-1	TRBV29-1	NA	CSVDRGAAGKDEQFF	TGCAGTGTTGATCGGGGTGCGGCGGGAAAAGATGAGCAGTTCTTC
NA	TRBJ1-5	TRBV6-1	NA	CGRRGDQPQHF	TGTGGCAGAAGAGGGGACCAGCCCCAGCATTTT
many	TRBJ2-3	TRBV28	TRBD1	CASSPFGTGGDTQYF	TGTGCCAGCAGTCCCTTCGGGACAGGGGGAGATACGCAGTATTTT
many	TRBJ1-2	TRBV5-5	NA	CASSLDPGTNYGYTF	TGTGCCAGCAGCTTGGACCCAGGGACTAACTATGGCTACACCTTC
NA	TRBJ1-2	TRBV10-1	NA	CASSERSTAGYTF	TGTGCCAGCAGTGAGCGATCGACAGCTGGCTACACCTTC
NA	TRBJ2-1	TRBV29-1	NA	CSVEVNRAYNEQFF	TGCAGCGTTGAAGTTAACAGGGCCTACAATGAGCAGTTTTTC
many	TRBJ2-5	TRBV20-1	TRBD2	CSADILAGEGQETQYF	TGCAGTGCCGACATACTAGCGGGAGAAGGACAAGAGACCCAGTACTTC
NA	TRBJ1-2	TRBV6-1	NA	CDTTPGRGLYYHGYTF	TGTGACACTACCCCGGGACGGGGGTTATATTACCATGGCTACACCTTC
NA	TRBJ2-1	TRBV6-5	TRBD2	CASSSGLAGINEQFF	TGTGCCAGCAGTTCGGGACTAGCGGGAATCAATGAACAGTTCTTC
many	TRBJ2-3	TRBV6-5	NA	CASSHDWASTDTQYF	TGTGCCAGCAGTCACGACTGGGCTAGCACAGATACGCAGTATTTT